The 11 T cell receptor beta chains below all came from one sample that was sequenced in a study of blood T cells in healthy people across ages. Through a sample-barcoded 5' primer and a J-beta primer mix, a second PCR was run for about 7 to 12 cycles. TCRdb used MiXCR to reprocess the 5' RACE reads, holding one entry per CDR3 protein. The data hold about 1.4 million distinct CDR3 sequences, with roughly 64% observed a single time. Sequenced input: blood. Source of these receptors: a man between 18 and 29 years old in good health.

This CDR3 is CASSPAPGRAYEQYF. CDR3 bases: TGTGCCAGCAGCCCCGCCCCGGGCCGGGCTTACGAGCAGTACTTC. V gene TRBV11-1 combines with J gene TRBJ2-7; D gene unclear. V dropped 5 bases and J dropped 4 bases, with 18 bases sitting between them. Germline CDR1 reads SGHAT; CDR2 reads FQDESV (reference sequence). This CDR3 has 15 amino acids.

The rearrangement links TRBV25-1 to TRBJ2-1; 12 nucleotides align to TRBD2. CDR3 length: 16 residues. Per germline, CDR1 MGHDK and CDR2 SYGVNS. With V trimmed by 6 bases and J by 10 bases, 13 bases remained unmatched. The CDR3 sequence: CASRQPTSGGPGEQFF. In nucleotides, the CDR3 is TGTGCCAGCAGACAGCCGACTAGCGGGGGCCCCGGGGAGCAGTTCTTC.

The chain uses TRBV4-1 and TRBJ2-1; D not certain. The V end lost 0 bases, the J end lost 2 bases, and 14 bases lay between the germline ends. The CDR3 loop spans 17 amino acids. Per the germline V gene, CDR1 is MGHRA and CDR2 is YSYEKL. The CDR3 here is CASSQDLDGPAYNEQFF. For the CDR3, the DNA is TGCGCCAGCAGCCAAGACCTGGACGGTCCCGCCTACAATGAGCAGTTCTTC.

This clonotype appeared a few times. V usage is TRBV29-1 and J usage is TRBJ2-4; D possibly corresponds to TRBD1 (5 bases). V shed 3 bases and J shed 4 bases, with 10 bases lying between them. The CDR3 contains 13 residues. Germline loops: CDR1 SQVTM, CDR2 ANQGSEA. The CDR3 region is CSVDPGQKNIQYF. The CDR3, as DNA: TGCAGCGTTGATCCAGGGCAAAAAAACATTCAGTACTTC.

The chain joins TRBV14 to TRBJ2-7; TRBD2 agrees at 11 bases. Germline CDR1 reads SGHDN; CDR2 reads FVKESK. The CDR3 runs to 16 residues. Trimming at V came to 6 bases and at J to 3 bases, leaving 10 bases not matched to a gene. CDR3 sequence: CASSPLGTSGIYEQYF. DNA for the CDR3: TGTGCCAGCAGTCCCCTGGGGACTAGCGGAATCTACGAGCAGTACTTC.

The V call is TRBV4-3, the J call TRBJ2-7; D is uncertain. This CDR3 has 15 residues. The V gene lost 3 bases and the J gene lost 2 bases, with 14 bases spanning the gap. Germline CDR1 is LGHNA and CDR2 is YSLEER. Here the CDR3 reads CASSQADVGTYEQYF. The CDR3 DNA reads TGCGCCAGCAGCCAGGCCGATGTGGGGACCTACGAGCAGTACTTC.

This clonotype was counted between two and nine times. The V gene is TRBV10-3, the J gene TRBJ1-1, with 8 bases identical to TRBD1. With V trimmed by 2 bases and J by 6 bases, 5 bases remained unmatched. The CDR3 covers 14 residues. The germline gives CDR1 ENHRY, CDR2 SYGVKD. CDR3 amino acids: CAISEGQGRPEAFF. DNA for the CDR3: TGTGCCATCAGTGAGGGACAGGGAAGGCCTGAAGCTTTCTTT.

As regards this clonotype: Since a much larger clone is just one base distant, this may be a read error. The chain combines TRBV20-1 with TRBJ1-2; D remains ambiguous. The germline V gene encodes CDR1 DFQATT and CDR2 SNEGSKA (reference sequence). The CDR3 is made up of 13 amino acids. V lost 8 bases and J lost 0, with 13 bases in between. The DNA of the CDR3 is TGCAGTACTCTCCCTTCTTCTAACTATGGCTACACCTTC. Its translation: CSTLPSSNYGYTF.

The rearrangement links TRBV20-1 to TRBJ2-7; no reliable D call. The CDR3 loop spans 13 amino acids. Deletions cut 6 bases from V and 0 bases from J, with 12 bases between. Germline assignment: CDR1 DFQATT and CDR2 SNEGSKA (reference sequence). The DNA of the CDR3 is TGCAGTGCAAGGGCCGACTTCTCCTACGAGCAGTACTTC. It specifies CSARADFSYEQYF.

There are a few counts of this clonotype. The gene calls are TRBV10-3 and TRBJ1-4, with TRBD1 matching 7 bases. The CDR3 spans 12 residues. The V and J ends lost 10 bases and 3 bases, in that order; junction bases with no gene match: 2. Germline V gives CDR1 ENHRY, CDR2 SYGVKD. The DNA of the CDR3 is TGTGCCACCCAGGGGGCTAATGAAAAACTGTTTTTT. It codes for CATQGANEKLFF.

The chain joins TRBV7-6 to TRBJ2-1; D gene uncertain. CDR1 and CDR2 (germline): SGHVS, FNYEAQ. The CDR3 has 12 amino acids. Trimming pared 1 base from V and 15 bases from J, leaving 13 bases between. This CDR3 is CASSLDPGLRFF. CDR3 bases: TGTGCCAGCAGCTTAGATCCGGGTCTCAGGTTCTTC. Based on the CDR3 plus reference TRBV7-6 and TRBJ2-1, the full variable domain is GAGVSQSPRYKVTKRGQDVALRCDPISGHVSLYWYRQALGQGPEFLTYFNYEAQQDKSGLPNDRFSAERPEGSISTLTIQRTEQRDSAMYRCASSLDPGLRFFGPGTRLTVL.